The 31 T cell receptor beta chains reported below all come from one sample, sequenced in a study of blood T cell repertoires in COVID-19. Sequenced by immunoSEQ multiplex PCR; TCRdb stores in-frame clones only, minus some. The sample holds more than 200,000 clones, about 89% seen once. Sequenced sample: PBMCs or T cells enriched from blood (not recorded which). These receptors came from a woman younger than 35 who had recovered from COVID-19.

The V call is TRBV5-8, the J call TRBJ1-5; tentatively, D is TRBD1 (6 bases). This CDR3 has 16 amino acids. V lost 5 bases to trimming and J lost 6 bases, with 21 bases between them. Germline CDR1 and CDR2: SGHTS and YDEGEE. In DNA, the CDR3 is TGTGCCAGCAGACCGACCGGGACAAGGGAAGGTCAGCCCCAGCATTTT. Residues: CASRPTGTREGQPQHF.

J is TRBJ2-7 and V is TRBV3-1 (or the pseudogene TRBV3-2); TRBD2 agrees at 8 bases. Unmatched junction bases numbered 9, after V lost 4 bases and J lost 4 bases. This CDR3 has 15 amino acids. Per the germline V gene, CDR1 is LGHDT and CDR2 is YNNKEL (reference sequence). The CDR3 is CASSLLSGGLYEQYF. The CDR3 nucleotides read TGTGCCAGCAGCCTACTAAGCGGGGGACTTTACGAGCAGTACTTC.

V gene TRBV11-3 combines with J gene TRBJ1-2, with 7 bases identical to TRBD1. CDR1 is SGHNT and CDR2 is YENEEA in the germline V gene. J was trimmed by 7 bases and V by 5 bases; bases with no gene match: 10. The CDR3 spans 14 residues. This CDR3 is CASSLGPQGGGYTF. The DNA for the CDR3 is TGTGCCAGCAGCCTGGGACCTCAGGGGGGTGGCTACACCTTC.

The V call is TRBV3-1 (or the pseudogene TRBV3-2), the J call TRBJ1-1; 9 nucleotides match TRBD1. The CDR3 is 14 residues long. V was pared by 6 bases and J by 7 bases, with 9 bases of the junction left unmatched. Germline lookup yields CDR1 LGHDT and CDR2 YNNKEL (reference sequence). The CDR3 coding sequence is TGTGCCAGCAGGACCCCCGGGACAGGGAGTGAAGCTTTCTTT. Translating gives CASRTPGTGSEAFF.

This chain connects TRBV2 to TRBJ1-2; D possibly corresponds to TRBD1 (5 bases). Trimming pared 4 bases from V and 3 bases from J, leaving 12 bases between. The CDR3 has 14 residues. Germline V gene sequence: CDR1 SNHLY, CDR2 FYNNEI. The CDR3 region is CASSASGSHYGYTF. In DNA form, the CDR3 reads TGTGCCAGCAGTGCGTCAGGGTCCCACTATGGCTACACCTTC.

The table lists this clone with a count of one. The CDR3 reads CASSLRGYFNSPLHF. Here the CDR3 DNA reads TGTGCCAGCAGTTTAAGGGGCTACTTTAATTCACCCCTCCACTTT. The chain joins TRBV28 to TRBJ1-6; maybe TRBD1 (5 bases). Germline V gene sequence: CDR1 MDHEN, CDR2 SYDVKM. CDR3 length: 15 amino acids. Trimming removed 2 bases from V and 6 bases from J, with 11 bases in between.

This chain connects TRBV5-1 to TRBJ2-2; 8 nucleotides match TRBD2. This CDR3 contains 16 residues. The junction had 7 bases not matched to a gene; V was cut back by 0 bases and J by 6 bases. The germline gives CDR1 SGHRS, CDR2 YFSETQ. The CDR3, as DNA: TGCGCCAGCAGCTTGGCCGGTCTCGGGAGGGCCGGGGAGCTGTTTTTT. Protein product: CASSLAGLGRAGELFF. The complete variable domain, with remaining parts taken from reference TRBV5-1 and TRBJ2-2, reads KAGVTQTPRYLIKTRGQQVTLSCSPISGHRSVSWYQQTPGQGLQFLFEYFSETQRNKGNFPGRFSGRQFSNSRSEMNVSTLELGDSALYLCASSLAGLGRAGELFFGEGSRLTVL.

This sequence joins TRBV10-1 and TRBJ2-7; 10 bases line up with TRBD1. CDR1 WNHNN and CDR2 SYGVQD come from the germline V gene (reference sequence). CDR3 length: 14 amino acids. The V gene end was trimmed by 5 bases and the J gene end by 6 bases; junction bases not matched to a gene: 7. As DNA, the CDR3 is TGCGCCAGCAGTCGGCTGGACAGGGGGGGCGAGCAGTACTTC. Residues: CASSRLDRGGEQYF.

The chain employs TRBV6-6 and TRBJ2-3; a possible D gene is TRBD2 (7 bases). V dropped 7 bases and J dropped 2 bases, with 13 bases sitting between them. CDR3 length equals 14 residues. CDR1 and CDR2 from the germline V gene are MNHNY and SVGAGI (reference sequence). The CDR3 nucleotides are TGTGCCAGCAAGGGGGGGCGGGCCACAGATACGCAGTATTTT. Its protein is CASKGGRATDTQYF.

Details on this clone: Other DNA sequences in this sample translate to the same CDR3. J is TRBJ1-1 and V is TRBV4-2, with D hard to call. This CDR3 spans 13 amino acids. V was pared by 0 bases and J by 5 bases, with 7 bases between. Germline CDR1 and CDR2: LGHNA and YNFKEQ. The CDR3 DNA reads as TGTGCCAGCAGCCAAGATCGAGGGACTGAAGCTTTCTTT. Translation: CASSQDRGTEAFF.

This clone was seen only once. The chain recombines TRBV4-1 with TRBJ2-3; a weak D match, TRBD2 (7 bases). V was pared by 3 bases and J by 4 bases, with 17 bases between. The V gene's germline CDR1 is MGHRA and CDR2 YSYEKL. The CDR3 extends over 16 amino acids. The CDR3 reads CASSHPGGRSPDTQYF. For the CDR3, the DNA is TGCGCCAGCAGCCATCCCGGGGGGCGCAGTCCAGATACGCAGTATTTT.

The chain couples TRBV28 to TRBJ1-3; no definite D call. Deletions cut 4 bases from V and 5 bases from J, with 12 bases between. The CDR3 runs 14 residues. From germline, CDR1 is MDHEN and CDR2 SYDVKM. CDR3 protein: CASSYESYRNTIYF. CDR3 nucleotides: TGTGCCAGCAGTTATGAGAGCTACCGAAACACCATATATTTT. Using reference TRBV28 and TRBJ1-3 for the parts outside the CDR3, the full variable domain is DVKVTQSSRYLVKRTGEKVFLECVQDMDHENMFWYRQDPGLGLRLIYFSYDVKMKEKGDIPEGYSVSREKKERFSLILESASTNQTSMYLCASSYESYRNTIYFGEGSWLTVV.

The CDR3, as DNA: TGTGCCAGCAGCTCGACAGGGGGCCTCGTTGAAGCTTTCTTT. Protein product: CASSSTGGLVEAFF. The rearrangement links TRBV7-3 to TRBJ1-1; 10 nucleotides line up with TRBD1. The V segment lost 4 bases and the J segment 7 bases; nucleotides outside the gene matches: 6. From germline, CDR1 is SGHTA and CDR2 FQGTGA. The CDR3 length is 14 residues.

The rearrangement uses TRBV9 and TRBJ1-1; 7 positions agree with TRBD1. With V trimmed by 4 bases and J by 7 bases, 10 bases remained unmatched. Per the germline V gene, CDR1 is SGDLS and CDR2 is YYNGEE. The CDR3 is made up of 14 amino acids. For the CDR3, the DNA is TGTGCCAGCAGCCCAAACACGAGGGACAGTGAAGCTTTCTTT. Its translation is CASSPNTRDSEAFF.

A remark on this clone: Other DNA sequences within the sample encode an identical CDR3. This chain connects TRBV12-3 or TRBV12-4 to TRBJ2-7; D is undetermined. Trimming removed 1 base from V and 0 bases from J, with 4 bases in between. The length of the CDR3 is 13 residues. The CDR3 DNA is TGTGCCAGCAGTTTAGACAGCTCCTACGAGCAGTACTTC. Translating it yields CASSLDSSYEQYF.

V and J are TRBV28 and TRBJ2-1; the D gene is possibly TRBD1 (6 bases). V was trimmed by 1 base and J by 15 bases, leaving 13 bases between them. Germline lookup yields CDR1 MDHEN and CDR2 SYDVKM. The CDR3 loop spans 12 amino acids. CDR3: CASSLSGVGLFF. CDR3 coding DNA: TGTGCCAGCAGTTTATCAGGGGTAGGTTTGTTCTTC.

V gene TRBV29-1 combines with J gene TRBJ1-2; D is unresolved. V lost 7 bases and J lost 3, with 9 bases in between. Germline CDR1 SQVTM, CDR2 ANQGSEA. The CDR3 runs to 11 residues. The CDR3 nucleotides read TGCAGCGCTCGGGTGGACTATGGCTACACCTTC. It translates to CSARVDYGYTF.

The chain links TRBV28 to TRBJ1-2, with 9 positions matching TRBD1. The CDR3 spans 14 residues. V lost 2 bases to trimming and J lost 8 bases; unmatched junction nucleotides: 6. CDR1 is MDHEN, CDR2 SYDVKM, per germline. The CDR3 nucleotides are TGTGCCAGCAGTTTAGGGACAGGGACGGAGGGCTACACCTTC. It translates to CASSLGTGTEGYTF.

This clone has a handful of counts. The genes are TRBV5-1 and TRBJ2-3; a weak D match, TRBD2 (5 bases). The CDR3 contains 14 residues. Trimming removed 4 bases from V and 5 bases from J, with 14 bases in between. Germline V gene data show CDR1 as SGHRS and CDR2 as YFSETQ. The CDR3 loop reads CASSEEGRGDTQYF. CDR3 DNA sequence: TGCGCCAGCAGCGAAGAGGGCCGGGGAGATACGCAGTATTTT. Variable domain in full (rest from reference TRBV5-1 and TRBJ2-3): KAGVTQTPRYLIKTRGQQVTLSCSPISGHRSVSWYQQTPGQGLQFLFEYFSETQRNKGNFPGRFSGRQFSNSRSEMNVSTLELGDSALYLCASSEEGRGDTQYFGPGTRLTVL.

The chain couples TRBV6-2 or TRBV6-3 to TRBJ2-3; possible D gene TRBD1, 6 bases. The germline V and J ends were trimmed by 2 bases and 2 bases, with 17 bases remaining between them. This CDR3 contains 17 residues. Germline V gives CDR1 MNHEY, CDR2 SVGEGT. The CDR3 spells CASSYHPGQDPTDTQYF. As DNA, the CDR3 is TGTGCCAGCAGTTACCACCCGGGACAAGATCCCACAGATACGCAGTATTTT.

This sequence joins TRBV5-1 and TRBJ1-6, with a possible D match to TRBD1 (5 bases). From germline, CDR1 is SGHRS and CDR2 YFSETQ. The V and J ends lost 6 bases and 0 bases respectively, with 10 bases between them. This CDR3 is built from 15 residues. CDR3 nucleotide sequence: TGCGCCAGCAAAGGGGTGGACTCCTATAATTCACCCCTCCACTTT. Its protein product is CASKGVDSYNSPLHF.

The chain couples TRBV19 to TRBJ2-2; TRBD1 matches 7 bases. Unmatched junction bases numbered 7, after V lost 9 bases and J lost 3 bases. The CDR3 runs 14 residues. Germline loops: CDR1 LNHDA, CDR2 SQIVND (reference sequence). The DNA for the CDR3 is TGTGCCAGCGGGTACAGGGGTGACACCGGGGAGCTGTTTTTT. Its translation: CASGYRGDTGELFF.

The chain carries TRBV28 and TRBJ2-1; D is possibly TRBD1 (5 bases). Germline CDR1 reads MDHEN; CDR2 reads SYDVKM. The V gene lost 8 bases and the J gene lost 9 bases, with 23 bases spanning the gap. There are 15 residues in the CDR3. CDR3 amino acids: CASSPSVQARVEQFF. The DNA for the CDR3 is TGTGCCAGCTCCCCCTCCGTACAGGCCAGGGTTGAGCAGTTCTTC. Variable domain in full (rest from reference TRBV28 and TRBJ2-1): DVKVTQSSRYLVKRTGEKVFLECVQDMDHENMFWYRQDPGLGLRLIYFSYDVKMKEKGDIPEGYSVSREKKERFSLILESASTNQTSMYLCASSPSVQARVEQFFGPGTRLTVL.

The chain employs TRBV5-5 and TRBJ1-1; tentative D call: TRBD1 (6 bases). There are 12 residues in the CDR3. Trimming removed 2 bases at V and 7 bases at J, with 9 bases between. Per the germline V gene, CDR1 is SGHKS and CDR2 is YYEKEE (reference sequence). CDR3 sequence: CASSFRDNEAFF. The CDR3, as DNA: TGTGCCAGCAGCTTCAGGGACAATGAAGCTTTCTTT.

This chain uses TRBV5-1 with TRBJ1-1; 7 bases match TRBD1. Germline V gene sequence: CDR1 SGHRS, CDR2 YFSETQ. The CDR3 extends over 14 amino acids. V shed 3 bases and J 1 base; nucleotides not matched to a gene: 3. CDR3 in DNA: TGCGCCAGCAGCTGGGGACAGCAGAACACTGAAGCTTTCTTT. Amino acid sequence: CASSWGQQNTEAFF.

The V call is TRBV6-2 or TRBV6-3, the J call TRBJ2-7; 8 positions agree with TRBD1. V was pared by 6 bases and J by 3 bases, with 10 bases of the junction left unmatched. The CDR3 spans 15 residues. Germline V lookup: CDR1 MNHEY, CDR2 SVGEGT. CDR3 protein: CASRYHGDRGYEQYF. The CDR3 DNA follows: TGTGCCAGCAGGTACCACGGTGACAGGGGCTACGAGCAGTACTTC.

The V gene is TRBV18, the J gene TRBJ1-2; possible D gene TRBD1, 5 bases. This CDR3 has 15 amino acids. Trimming left V 3 bases short and J 3 bases short, with 14 bases between. The germline CDR1 and CDR2 sequences are KGHSH and LQKENI. This CDR3 is CASSPDSSRHYGYTF. CDR3 nucleotide sequence: TGTGCCAGCTCACCTGACAGCTCCCGCCACTATGGCTACACCTTC.

The chain recombines TRBV7-9 with TRBJ1-2; 7 nucleotides agree with TRBD1. V trimming: 5 bases; J trimming: 8 bases; junction bases outside the gene matches: 14. CDR1 and CDR2 from the germline V gene are SEHNR and FQNEAQ (reference sequence). The CDR3 runs 15 residues. The CDR3 nucleotides read TGTGCCAGCAGCGAAAATGACAGGGCCTGGGAAGGCTACACCTTC. This encodes CASSENDRAWEGYTF.

The genes are TRBV27 and TRBJ1-2; TRBD1 is a possible D gene (5 bases). Germline V gene sequence: CDR1 MNHEY, CDR2 SMNVEV (reference sequence). This CDR3 has 15 residues. Trimming pared 4 bases from V and 5 bases from J, leaving 17 bases between. The CDR3 nucleotides are TGTGCCAGCAGTTCTTCAAGGGGAGCGGGATATGGCTACACCTTC. It encodes CASSSSRGAGYGYTF.

This sequence joins TRBV5-1 and TRBJ2-5, with 11 bases that match TRBD2. The CDR3 is made up of 17 amino acids. Germline CDR1 SGHRS, CDR2 YFSETQ. V was clipped by 3 bases and J by 5 bases; unmatched bases: 12. In DNA, the CDR3 is TGCGCCAGCAGCTGGGGGACTAGCGGCCGAGTGAGGGAGACCCAGTACTTC. Encoded protein: CASSWGTSGRVRETQYF.

This chain links TRBV6-5 with TRBJ2-2, with D possibly being TRBD2 (6 bases). Trimming removed 4 bases at V and 6 bases at J, with 15 bases between. CDR1 is MNHEY and CDR2 is SVGAGI in the germline V gene. This CDR3 contains 15 residues. Here the CDR3 DNA reads TGTGCCAGCAGTTGGAGGGGTTTAGTCCCCGGGGAGCTGTTTTTT. Translation: CASSWRGLVPGELFF.